This T cell receptor beta chain appears in the sequencing data of a study of CD8 T cells in Susac syndrome. Study results and caveats: The total CD8+ repertoires yielded 15 to 20 Susac-specific public clones and the CD8+ TEMRA repertoires yielded about 5.

Notes on this clonotype: Its target is not known.

The CD8+ and CD4+ T cells were isolated magnetically using a negative isolation approach, whereas the TEMRA cells were enriched by FACS. Roughly 0.45 to 1 ug RNA was reverse transcribed with random hexamers. TCRdb called the immunoSEQ multiplex PCR reads again in MiXCR, with one record for every CDR3 protein. The table has some 97,000 distinct CDR3 sequences, around 95% seen once. The specimen was CD8+ T cells from PBMCs. The sequence derives from a human donor with Susac syndrome.

CDR3 in DNA: TGTGCCAGCAGTTTAGATCAAGGTGGGACCCAGTACTTC. Translating it yields CASSLDQGGTQYF. This chain joins TRBV27 and TRBJ2-5, with D uncertain. With 2 bases removed from V and 7 bases from J, the gap between germline ends came to 11 bases. This CDR3 has 13 residues. Germline V gene data show CDR1 as MNHEY and CDR2 as SMNVEV (reference sequence).